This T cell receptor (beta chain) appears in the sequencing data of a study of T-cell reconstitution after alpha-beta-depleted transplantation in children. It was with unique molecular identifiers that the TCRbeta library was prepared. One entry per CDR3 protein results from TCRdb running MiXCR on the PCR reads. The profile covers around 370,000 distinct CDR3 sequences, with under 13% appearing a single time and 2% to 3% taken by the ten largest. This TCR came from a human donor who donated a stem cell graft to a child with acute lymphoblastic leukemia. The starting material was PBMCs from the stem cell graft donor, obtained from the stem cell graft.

CDR3 protein: CASSQDGGLAYGYTF. The CDR3 DNA sequence: TGCGCCAGCAGCCAAGATGGGGGGCTAGCCTATGGCTACACCTTC. V gene TRBV4-1 combines with J gene TRBJ1-2; tentative D call: TRBD1 (6 bases). Germline lookup yields CDR1 MGHRA and CDR2 YSYEKL. The CDR3 sequence is 15 residues long. Trimming took off 0 bases at V and 4 bases at J, with 12 bases between the two ends.